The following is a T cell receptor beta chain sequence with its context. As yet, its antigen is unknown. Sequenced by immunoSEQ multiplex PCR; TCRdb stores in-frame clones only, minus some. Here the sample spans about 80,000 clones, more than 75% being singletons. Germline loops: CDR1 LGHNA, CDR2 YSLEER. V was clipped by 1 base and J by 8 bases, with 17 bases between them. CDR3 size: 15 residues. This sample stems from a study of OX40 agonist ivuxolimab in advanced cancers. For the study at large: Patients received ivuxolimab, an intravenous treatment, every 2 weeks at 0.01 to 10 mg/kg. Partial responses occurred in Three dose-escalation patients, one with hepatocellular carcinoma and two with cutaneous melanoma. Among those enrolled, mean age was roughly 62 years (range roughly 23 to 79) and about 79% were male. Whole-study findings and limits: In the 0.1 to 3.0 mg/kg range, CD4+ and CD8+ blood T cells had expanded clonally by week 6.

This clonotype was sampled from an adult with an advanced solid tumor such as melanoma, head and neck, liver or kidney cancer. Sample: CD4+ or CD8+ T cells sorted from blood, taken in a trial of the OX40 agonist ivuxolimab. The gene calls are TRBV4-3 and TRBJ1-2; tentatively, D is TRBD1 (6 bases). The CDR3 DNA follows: TGCGCCAGCAGCCAAGCCCCGACAGGCGGCCTGGGCTACACCTTC. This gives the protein CASSQAPTGGLGYTF.